This TCR beta chain was documented in a study of T cell responses to AZD1222 COVID-19 vaccine. General observations from the study: Targets within unmutated variant regions were reportedly found for nearly half of spike-specific TCRs.

As concerns this clone: Its antigen remains unidentified.

Measured with immunoSEQ multiplex PCR; TCRdb has only the in-frame clones, and not every one. The sample shows approximately 150,000 clones, 75% to 90% of them seen only once. The material sequenced was peripheral blood, taken on day 0 of AZD1222 vaccination. This sequence originates from an adult in good health.

This CDR3 reads CASSLRTGGFHEQYF. In DNA, the CDR3 is TGTGCCAGCAGCTTAAGGACAGGGGGCTTCCACGAGCAGTACTTC. V and J are TRBV7-9 and TRBJ2-7, with 11 bases aligning to TRBD1. This CDR3 has 15 amino acids. Trimming cost V 2 bases and J 5 bases; bases outside gene matches: 5. Germline CDR1 SEHNR, CDR2 FQNEAQ (reference sequence). Together with reference TRBV7-9 and TRBJ2-7, the CDR3 gives the full variable domain: DTGVSQNPRHKITKRGQNVTFRCDPISEHNRLYWYRQTLGQGPEFLTYFQNEAQLEKSRLLSDRFSAERPKGSFSTLEIQRTEQGDSAMYLCASSLRTGGFHEQYFGPGTRLTVT.